This T cell receptor beta chain was captured in a study of cytotoxic CD8 clonotypes in ibrutinib-treated CLL. Losses at the gene ends were 5 bases for V and 9 bases for J; bases not matched to a gene: 15. This CDR3 contains 15 residues. Germline CDR1 is MNHEY and CDR2 is SMNVEV (reference sequence). In its sample, this clone was seen once. The protocol was immunoSEQ multiplex PCR, while the TCRdb copy is restricted to in-frame clones and leaves out a portion. The sample contains tens of thousands of clones, 56% of which appear only once. This specimen consisted of PBMCs, obtained after 24 months of ibrutinib treatment. V and J are TRBV27 and TRBJ2-5; 7 bases align to TRBD1. This TCR was sampled from a human donor with chronic lymphocytic leukemia. The CDR3 region is CASSPLIDRAQAQYF. The DNA for the CDR3 is TGTGCCAGCAGTCCCTTAATTGACAGGGCACAGGCCCAGTACTTC.